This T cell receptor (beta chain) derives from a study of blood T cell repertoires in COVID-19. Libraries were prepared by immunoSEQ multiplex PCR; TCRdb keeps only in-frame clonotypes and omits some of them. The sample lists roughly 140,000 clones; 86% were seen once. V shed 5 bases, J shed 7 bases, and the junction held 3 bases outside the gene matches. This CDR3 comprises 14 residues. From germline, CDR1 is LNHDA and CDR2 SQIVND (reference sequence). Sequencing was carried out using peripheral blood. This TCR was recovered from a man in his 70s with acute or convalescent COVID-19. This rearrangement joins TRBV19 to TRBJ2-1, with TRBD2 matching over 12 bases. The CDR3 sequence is CASSLAGGRNEQFF. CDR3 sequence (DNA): TGTGCCAGTAGTCTAGCGGGAGGGAGGAATGAGCAGTTCTTC. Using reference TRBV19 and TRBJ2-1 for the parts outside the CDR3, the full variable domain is DGGITQSPKYLFRKEGQNVTLSCEQNLNHDAMYWYRQDPGQGLRLIYYSQIVNDFQKGDIAEGYSVSREKKESFPLTVTSAQKNPTAFYLCASSLAGGRNEQFFGPGTRLTVL.